These 9 T cell receptor beta chains came from one sample sequenced in a study of blood T cell repertoires in COVID-19 (dated by TCRdb to about 2020). The library was obtained by the immunoSEQ multiplex PCR assay. TCRdb limited this immuneACCESS table to in-frame rearrangements with V and J called. A share of clones is missing; checked studies link under half to unresolved V genes, and the rest is unexplained. The sample records approximately 140,000 clones, roughly four fifths of which are singletons. Nearly 3.5% of the sample lies in the top ten. Source material: PBMCs or T cells enriched from blood (not recorded which). Receptors originate from a woman aged 45-60 years with acute COVID-19.

The genes are TRBV6-5 and TRBJ1-2; D possibly corresponds to TRBD1 (6 bases). Germline lookup yields CDR1 MNHEY and CDR2 SVGAGI. The CDR3 sequence is 13 residues long. V was pared by 2 bases and J by 7 bases, with 11 bases between. The CDR3: CASSYQGMAGYTF. CDR3 nucleotide sequence: TGTGCCAGCAGTTACCAGGGGATGGCTGGCTACACCTTC.

This chain connects TRBV4-3 to TRBJ2-2; 8 bases align to TRBD2. CDR3 length: 17 residues. Germline CDR1 reads LGHNA; CDR2 reads YSLEER. J lost 6 bases, V lost 0 bases, and 9 bases had no gene match. In nucleotides, the CDR3 is TGCGCCAGCAGCCAAGACCCCAGCGGGAGCGGAGCCGGGGAGCTGTTTTTT. As protein: CASSQDPSGSGAGELFF.

The chain has TRBV5-1 and TRBJ2-3; D is uncertain. This CDR3 contains 16 residues. The V gene lost 1 base and the J gene lost 4 bases, with 16 bases spanning the gap. Germline CDR1 is SGHRS and CDR2 is YFSETQ. The CDR3 region has the DNA TGCGCCAGCAGCTTGCGGTCCGCTTCTCTGTCAGATACGCAGTATTTT. It encodes CASSLRSASLSDTQYF. The whole variable domain, remainder taken from reference TRBV5-1 and TRBJ2-3, is KAGVTQTPRYLIKTRGQQVTLSCSPISGHRSVSWYQQTPGQGLQFLFEYFSETQRNKGNFPGRFSGRQFSNSRSEMNVSTLELGDSALYLCASSLRSASLSDTQYFGPGTRLTVL.

The J gene is TRBJ2-6, the V gene TRBV2; 7 positions match TRBD1. The CDR3 is 17 amino acids. Germline CDR1 SNHLY, CDR2 FYNNEI. The V segment lost 7 bases and the J segment 0 bases; nucleotides outside the gene matches: 9. This chain's CDR3 is CASTPGQIFSGANVLTF. The CDR3, as DNA: TGTGCCAGCACCCCGGGACAGATCTTCTCTGGGGCCAACGTCCTGACTTTC.

This clone was counted only a few times. The chain uses TRBV7-9 and TRBJ2-6; 7 bases are shared with TRBD1. V was pared by 2 bases and J by 3 bases, with 1 base of the junction left unmatched. Per the germline V gene, CDR1 is SEHNR and CDR2 is FQNEAQ (reference sequence). The CDR3 length is 15 residues. CDR3 loop: CASSLTGVGANVLTF. The CDR3 DNA is TGTGCCAGCAGCTTAACAGGGGTTGGGGCCAACGTCCTGACTTTC.

CDR3 sequence (DNA): TGCGCCAGCAGCTTAGACTCTACCTCCGGGAGGGCCGGGGAGACCCAGTACTTC. Translating gives CASSLDSTSGRAGETQYF. The chain recombines TRBV5-1 with TRBJ2-5; 8 bases map to TRBD2. This CDR3 has 18 amino acids. Trimming at V came to 2 bases and at J to 5 bases, leaving 17 bases not matched to a gene. Germline lookup yields CDR1 SGHRS and CDR2 YFSETQ.

The genes are TRBV6-5 and TRBJ1-2; TRBD1 matches 8 bases. CDR1 MNHEY and CDR2 SVGAGI come from the germline V gene. Unmatched junction bases numbered 8, after V lost 7 bases and J lost 4 bases. The CDR3 contains 14 residues. CDR3 coding DNA: TGTGCCAGCACTACAGGGGGATCTGGCTATGGCTACACCTTC. Protein sequence: CASTTGGSGYGYTF.

The gene calls are TRBV11-2 and TRBJ2-3, with 9 bases aligning to TRBD2. The ends lost 2 bases at V and 2 bases at J; junction bases unmatched: 8. CDR3 length equals 17 residues. The germline CDR1 and CDR2 sequences are SGHAT and FQNNGV. The CDR3 nucleotides read TGTGCCAGCAGCTTAAGGGCTAGCGGGGCGTTCACAGATACGCAGTATTTT. This encodes CASSLRASGAFTDTQYF.

The chain has TRBV6-2 or TRBV6-3 and TRBJ2-7, with TRBD2 matching over 10 bases. Trimming at V came to 5 bases and at J to 2 bases, leaving 9 bases not matched to a gene. The V gene's germline CDR1 is MNHEY and CDR2 SVGEGT. The CDR3 has 16 amino acids. In DNA form, the CDR3 reads TGTGCCAGCAGTCGTTTAGCGGGAGGCCCCCCCTACGAGCAGTACTTC. The encoded protein is CASSRLAGGPPYEQYF.